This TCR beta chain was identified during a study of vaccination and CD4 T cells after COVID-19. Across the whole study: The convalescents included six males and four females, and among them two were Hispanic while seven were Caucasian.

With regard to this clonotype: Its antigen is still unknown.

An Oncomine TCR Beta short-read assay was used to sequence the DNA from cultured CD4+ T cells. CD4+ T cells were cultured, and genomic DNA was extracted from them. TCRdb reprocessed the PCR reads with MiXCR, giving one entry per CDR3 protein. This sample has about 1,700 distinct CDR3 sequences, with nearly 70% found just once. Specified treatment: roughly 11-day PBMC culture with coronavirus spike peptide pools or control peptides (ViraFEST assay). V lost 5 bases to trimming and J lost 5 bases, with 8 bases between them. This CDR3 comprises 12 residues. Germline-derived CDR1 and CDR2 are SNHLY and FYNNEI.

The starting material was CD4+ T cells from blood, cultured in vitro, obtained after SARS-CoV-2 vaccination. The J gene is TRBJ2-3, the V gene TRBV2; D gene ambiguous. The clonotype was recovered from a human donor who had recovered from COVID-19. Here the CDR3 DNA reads TGTGCCAGCAGTCGATCTAGAGATACGCAGTATTTT. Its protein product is CASSRSRDTQYF.